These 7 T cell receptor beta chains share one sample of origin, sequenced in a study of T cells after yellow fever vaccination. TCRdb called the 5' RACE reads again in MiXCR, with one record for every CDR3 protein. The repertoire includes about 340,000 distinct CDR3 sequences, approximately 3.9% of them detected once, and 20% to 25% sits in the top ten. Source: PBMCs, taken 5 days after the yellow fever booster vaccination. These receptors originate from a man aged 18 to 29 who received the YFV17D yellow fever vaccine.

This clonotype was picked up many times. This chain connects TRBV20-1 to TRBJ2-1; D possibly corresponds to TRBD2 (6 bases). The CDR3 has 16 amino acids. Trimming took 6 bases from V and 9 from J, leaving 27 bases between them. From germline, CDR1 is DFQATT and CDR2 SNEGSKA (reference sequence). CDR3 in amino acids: CSAAPLGGVVAAEQFF. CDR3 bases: TGCAGTGCGGCACCCCTGGGGGGTGTAGTAGCCGCTGAGCAGTTCTTC.

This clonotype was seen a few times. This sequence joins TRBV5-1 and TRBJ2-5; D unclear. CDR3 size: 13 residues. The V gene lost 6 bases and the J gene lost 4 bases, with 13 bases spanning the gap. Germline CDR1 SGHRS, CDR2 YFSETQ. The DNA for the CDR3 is TGCGCCAGCAATGTGGGGATGGGAGAGACCCAGTACTTC. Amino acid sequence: CASNVGMGETQYF.

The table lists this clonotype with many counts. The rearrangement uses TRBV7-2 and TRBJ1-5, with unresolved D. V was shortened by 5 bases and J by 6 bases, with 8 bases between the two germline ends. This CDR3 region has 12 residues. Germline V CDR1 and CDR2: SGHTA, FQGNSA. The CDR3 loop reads CASSHGGQPQHF. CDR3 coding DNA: TGTGCCAGCAGCCACGGTGGTCAGCCCCAGCATTTT.

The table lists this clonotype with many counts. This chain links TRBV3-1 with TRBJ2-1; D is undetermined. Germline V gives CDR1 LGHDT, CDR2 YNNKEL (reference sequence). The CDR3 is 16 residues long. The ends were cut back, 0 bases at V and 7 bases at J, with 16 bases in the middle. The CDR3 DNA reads TGTGCCAGCAGCCAAGAGTTGGCTAGGTCTTTAAATGAGCAGTTCTTC. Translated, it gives CASSQELARSLNEQFF.

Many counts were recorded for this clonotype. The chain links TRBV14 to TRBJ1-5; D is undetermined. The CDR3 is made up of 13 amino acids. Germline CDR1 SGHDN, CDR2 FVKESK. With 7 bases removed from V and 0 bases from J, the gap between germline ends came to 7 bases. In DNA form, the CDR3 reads TGTGCCAGCATTCCATATAGCAATCAGCCCCAGCATTTT. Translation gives CASIPYSNQPQHF.

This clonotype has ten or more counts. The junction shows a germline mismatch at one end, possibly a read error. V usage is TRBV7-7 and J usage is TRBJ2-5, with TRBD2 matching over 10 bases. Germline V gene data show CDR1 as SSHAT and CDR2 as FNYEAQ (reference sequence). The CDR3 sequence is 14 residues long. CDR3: CASSSTSGEETQYF. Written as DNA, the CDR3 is TGTGCTAGCAGCTCCACTAGCGGGGAAGAGACCCAGTACTTC.

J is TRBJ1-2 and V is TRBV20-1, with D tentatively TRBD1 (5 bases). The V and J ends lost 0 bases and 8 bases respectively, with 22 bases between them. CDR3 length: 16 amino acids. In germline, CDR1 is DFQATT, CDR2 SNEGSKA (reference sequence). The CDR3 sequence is CSARDPKGTPVGGYTF. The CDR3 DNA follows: TGCAGTGCTAGAGACCCTAAGGGGACGCCGGTTGGGGGCTACACCTTC.